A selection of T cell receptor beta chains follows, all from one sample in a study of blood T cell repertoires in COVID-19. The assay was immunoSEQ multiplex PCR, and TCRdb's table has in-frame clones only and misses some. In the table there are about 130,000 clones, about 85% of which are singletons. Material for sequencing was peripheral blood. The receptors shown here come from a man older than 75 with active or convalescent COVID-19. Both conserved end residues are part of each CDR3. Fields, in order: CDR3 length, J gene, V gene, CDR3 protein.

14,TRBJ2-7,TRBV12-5,CASGPGTSLYEQYF
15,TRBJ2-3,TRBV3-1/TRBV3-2,CASSLNHGLADTQYF
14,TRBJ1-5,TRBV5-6,CASSTGTGGQPQHF
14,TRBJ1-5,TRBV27,CASSLGTGVWPQHF
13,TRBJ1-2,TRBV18,CASSRDSNYGYTF
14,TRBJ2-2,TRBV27,CASSFSANTGELFF
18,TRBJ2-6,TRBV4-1,CASSQGRGAGFGANVLTF
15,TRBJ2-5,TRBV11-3,CASRMSLASQETQYF
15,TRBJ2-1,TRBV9,CASTPLGKGYNEQFF
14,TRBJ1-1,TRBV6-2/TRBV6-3,CASSLRQGNTEAFF
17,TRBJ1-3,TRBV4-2,CASSQSPARNSGNTIYF
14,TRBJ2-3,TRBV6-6,CASSPELATDTQYF
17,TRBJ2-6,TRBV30,CAWSFGGGPSGANVLTF
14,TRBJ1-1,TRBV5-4,CASSAMTGGTEAFF